The 21 T cell receptor beta chains reported below all come from one sample, sequenced in a study of a mutant IDH1 vaccine in newly diagnosed glioma. Time point indicated: week 35, safety follow-up. Doses of 300 ug of mutant IDH1 20-mer peptide were given with topical imiquimod. The repertoire was sequenced with immunoSEQ multiplex PCR; TCRdb's copy has only in-frame clones and lacks some. The table lists about 65,000 clones, 81% of them singletons, with 4.5% to 6% in the top ten. For these TCRs, the target antigens are not known. Sequencing used PBMCs, obtained from a glioma patient whose treatment included an IDH1 peptide vaccine. The origin of the receptors is a man aged 40-49 years with glioma.

J is TRBJ2-2 and V is TRBV4-1; no clear D gene. This CDR3 comprises 16 residues. V was cut by 2 bases and J by 0 bases, with 10 bases left in between. Germline CDR1 reads MGHRA; CDR2 reads YSYEKL. The CDR3 bases are TGCGCCAGCAGCCAAACCCGGGCCACGAACACCGGGGAGCTGTTTTTT. Translated, it gives CASSQTRATNTGELFF.

CDR3 sequence: CASTPGVGTSTEAFF. The CDR3, as DNA: TGTGCCAGCACCCCTGGGGTGGGGACGAGCACTGAAGCTTTCTTT. The rearrangement links TRBV28 to TRBJ1-1; possibly TRBD1 for D (5 bases). Germline V lookup: CDR1 MDHEN, CDR2 SYDVKM. Trimming shortened V by 7 bases and J by 4 bases, and 19 bases separated the two germline ends. The CDR3 loop spans 15 amino acids. Full variable domain (remainder filled in from reference TRBV28 and TRBJ1-1): DVKVTQSSRYLVKRTGEKVFLECVQDMDHENMFWYRQDPGLGLRLIYFSYDVKMKEKGDIPEGYSVSREKKERFSLILESASTNQTSMYLCASTPGVGTSTEAFFGQGTRLTVV.

V and J are TRBV9 and TRBJ2-3; D is uncertain. Germline V gene lookup returns CDR1 SGDLS and CDR2 YYNGEE. Trimming left V 3 bases short and J 3 bases short, with 14 bases between. CDR3 length: 15 amino acids. In nucleotides, the CDR3 is TGTGCCAGCAGCGCTCTGATAGGACGGACAGATACGCAGTATTTT. It is translated as CASSALIGRTDTQYF.

The chain links TRBV7-2 to TRBJ1-3, with 9 bases aligning to TRBD1. Per the germline V gene, CDR1 is SGHTA and CDR2 is FQGNSA. The V and J ends lost 4 bases and 5 bases, in that order; junction bases with no gene match: 9. The CDR3 loop spans 16 amino acids. The CDR3 region is CASSSSRDRDRNTIYF. In DNA, the CDR3 is TGTGCCAGCAGCTCGAGCCGGGACAGGGACAGAAACACCATATATTTT.

V is TRBV10-3 and J is TRBJ2-2, with D possibly being TRBD2 (6 bases). Germline values: CDR1 ENHRY, CDR2 SYGVKD. Between the trimmed V and J ends, which lost 6 bases and 6 bases, there was a span of 11 bases. The CDR3 is 13 amino acids. CDR3 loop: CAISVGLPGELFF. The CDR3 DNA follows: TGTGCCATCAGCGTGGGACTCCCCGGGGAGCTGTTTTTT.

The chain carries TRBV6-5 and TRBJ1-4; D might be TRBD1 (5 bases). This CDR3 has 15 residues. V was shortened by 2 bases and J by 4 bases, with 11 bases between the two germline ends. CDR1 and CDR2 from the germline V gene are MNHEY and SVGAGI. This chain's CDR3 is CASSYIRQGNEKLFF. In DNA form, the CDR3 reads TGTGCCAGCAGTTACATAAGGCAGGGTAATGAAAAACTGTTTTTT.

The DNA for the CDR3 is TGCGCCAGCAGCCACACAGGGGGCGGCACTGAAGCTTTCTTT. This translates into CASSHTGGGTEAFF. V and J are TRBV4-3 and TRBJ1-1, with 9 bases lining up with TRBD1. This CDR3 has 14 residues. Looked up from germline, CDR1 is LGHNA and CDR2 is YSLEER. Losses at the gene ends were 3 bases for V and 4 bases for J; bases not matched to a gene: 3.

The chain is built from TRBV18 and TRBJ2-7; TRBD1 matches 10 bases. Germline V gene sequence: CDR1 KGHSH, CDR2 LQKENI. Trimming cost V 3 bases and J 3 bases; bases outside gene matches: 2. CDR3 length: 14 residues. CDR3 sequence (DNA): TGTGCCAGCTCACCGGGACAGGGGTTCTACGAGCAGTACTTC. Protein product: CASSPGQGFYEQYF.

The rearrangement links TRBV7-6 to TRBJ2-7, with 9 bases matching TRBD1. CDR1 is SGHVS and CDR2 is FNYEAQ in the germline V gene. The CDR3 sequence is 17 residues long. J lost 3 bases, V lost 1 base, and 10 bases had no gene match. For the CDR3, the DNA is TGTGCCAGCAGCTTAGACCGCCGGACAGGGGCCAGCTACGAGCAGTACTTC. As protein: CASSLDRRTGASYEQYF.

The V gene is TRBV19, the J gene TRBJ2-5; 8 nucleotides line up with TRBD1. The germline gives CDR1 LNHDA, CDR2 SQIVND (reference sequence). V dropped 2 bases and J dropped 4; count of bases not matched to a gene: 6. CDR3 size: 15 residues. The DNA for the CDR3 is TGTGCCAGTAGTATACAGGGGGCGCGGGCAGAGACCCAGTACTTC. Its translation is CASSIQGARAETQYF.

The chain recombines TRBV6-5 with TRBJ1-2, with 8 bases aligning to TRBD1. Germline values: CDR1 MNHEY, CDR2 SVGAGI. J was trimmed by 8 bases and V by 0 bases; bases with no gene match: 11. The CDR3 runs 16 residues. In DNA, the CDR3 is TGTGCCAGCAGTTACTCGGGAGGACAGGGTTTGGGAGGCTACACCTTC. Translating it yields CASSYSGGQGLGGYTF.

The chain joins TRBV29-1 to TRBJ2-1; D is perhaps TRBD1 or TRBD2 (6 bases each). CDR3 size: 16 residues. The germline gives CDR1 SQVTM, CDR2 ANQGSEA. Between the trimmed V and J ends, which lost 2 bases and 2 bases, there was a span of 16 bases. The CDR3 DNA sequence: TGCAGCGTTGAACCCCCGAACAGGGAGGCCTACAATGAGCAGTTCTTC. This gives the protein CSVEPPNREAYNEQFF.

J is TRBJ1-5 and V is TRBV19; D not certain. Between the trimmed V and J ends, which lost 6 bases and 1 base, there was a span of 10 bases. Germline CDR1 LNHDA, CDR2 SQIVND (reference sequence). The CDR3 sequence is 14 residues long. CDR3 in DNA: TGTGCCAGTAGCCTGGCCAGGAGCAATCAGCCCCAGCATTTT. It is translated as CASSLARSNQPQHF.

This rearrangement joins TRBV7-6 to TRBJ2-7; 10 bases are shared with TRBD1. The CDR3 has 16 amino acids. The germline gives CDR1 SGHVS, CDR2 FNYEAQ. Germline trimming cut 5 bases from V and 3 bases from J; bases unmatched to any gene: 10. The CDR3 here is CASSRYGDRGIYEQYF. As DNA, the CDR3 is TGTGCCAGCAGCCGTTACGGGGACAGGGGTATCTACGAGCAGTACTTC.

This clone appeared once. V gene TRBV25-1 combines with J gene TRBJ2-5, with D tentatively TRBD2 (8 bases). The CDR3 is 17 amino acids. V lost 1 base and J lost 0, with 15 bases in between. CDR1 and CDR2 from the germline V gene are MGHDK and SYGVNS. CDR3 protein: CASSELRGRGDQETQYF. CDR3 nucleotides: TGTGCCAGCAGTGAATTAAGGGGGCGGGGGGACCAAGAGACCCAGTACTTC.

This clone was seen only a few times. The chain uses TRBV30 and TRBJ2-2; D is ambiguous. CDR3 length: 13 residues. V was trimmed by 0 bases and J by 8 bases, leaving 10 bases between them. The V gene's germline CDR1 is GTSNPN and CDR2 SVGIG (reference sequence). In DNA, the CDR3 is TGTGCCTGGAGTGTGGGCACGTTTGGGGAGCTGTTTTTT. The encoded protein is CAWSVGTFGELFF. Variable domain in full (rest from reference TRBV30 and TRBJ2-2): SQTIHQWPATLVQPVGSPLSLECTVEGTSNPNLYWYRQAAGRGLQLLFYSVGIGQISSEVPQNLSASRPQDRQFILSSKKLLLSDSGFYLCAWSVGTFGELFFGEGSRLTVL.

The rearrangement joins TRBV7-2 to TRBJ2-5; no firm D call. Trimming took 5 bases from V and 5 from J, leaving 9 bases between them. The CDR3 runs to 12 residues. Germline assignment: CDR1 SGHTA and CDR2 FQGNSA. The CDR3 reads CASSVKRETQYF. The CDR3 DNA sequence: TGTGCCAGCAGCGTCAAGAGGGAGACCCAGTACTTC.

This chain uses TRBV2 with TRBJ2-3; TRBD2 matches at 7 bases. This CDR3 is 16 amino acids long. Losses at the gene ends were 7 bases for V and 2 bases for J; bases not matched to a gene: 12. Per the germline V gene, CDR1 is SNHLY and CDR2 is FYNNEI. The DNA for the CDR3 is TGTGCCAGCACCTTAGGGCTAGCGGACTACACAGATACGCAGTATTTT. Amino acids: CASTLGLADYTDTQYF.

The CDR3 spells CASSLRGGGYTF. The CDR3 DNA sequence: TGTGCCAGCAGCCTCCGGGGTGGAGGCTACACCTTC. The chain links TRBV11-1 to TRBJ1-2; D call uncertain. Germline V gene lookup returns CDR1 SGHAT and CDR2 FQDESV (reference sequence). This CDR3 has 12 amino acids. V was trimmed by 5 bases and J by 8 bases, leaving 12 bases between them.

The V and J genes are TRBV5-1 and TRBJ2-2, with D maybe TRBD2 (5 bases). Between the trimmed V and J ends, which lost 0 bases and 4 bases, there was a span of 7 bases. The CDR3 has 14 residues. Germline lookup yields CDR1 SGHRS and CDR2 YFSETQ. Here the CDR3 reads CASSLGGFTGELFF. In nucleotides, the CDR3 is TGCGCCAGCAGCTTGGGAGGGTTCACCGGGGAGCTGTTTTTT.

The J gene is TRBJ1-3, the V gene TRBV28; a weak D match, TRBD1 (5 bases). Trimming stripped 7 bases from V and 4 bases from J, with 23 bases between. Germline-derived CDR1 and CDR2 are MDHEN and SYDVKM. This CDR3 contains 17 residues. CDR3 nucleotide sequence: TGTGCCAGCACCATAACTAAACCCCGTTGGGGGGGAAACACCATATATTTT. Translated: CASTITKPRWGGNTIYF.